These 27 T cell receptor beta chains share one sample of origin, sequenced in a study of T cell therapy after organ transplantation. Their cognate antigens are unknown. Documented time point: 20-29 weeks after completion of therapy. Libraries were prepared by immunoSEQ multiplex PCR; TCRdb keeps only in-frame clonotypes and omits some of them. The sample gives about 20,000 clones, roughly 84% of which show up once; about 35% is in the top ten. The specimen comprised CD8+ T cells from blood, sampled after autologous CMV-specific T cell therapy. The receptors derive from a human patient who had received a solid organ transplant and had CMV disease. Some T cells may have come from the graft donor.

The gene calls are TRBV19 and TRBJ1-1; D perhaps matches TRBD1 (6 bases). Germline assignment: CDR1 LNHDA and CDR2 SQIVND (reference sequence). V was trimmed by 7 bases and J by 5 bases, leaving 14 bases between them. CDR3 length: 13 amino acids. The CDR3 loop reads CASTDGGFTEAFF. In DNA form, the CDR3 reads TGTGCCAGTACCGACGGGGGCTTTACTGAAGCTTTCTTT.

V usage is TRBV11-2 and J usage is TRBJ1-1, with TRBD1 matching 8 bases. Trimming removed 5 bases from V and 9 bases from J; junction bases left unmatched: 8. This CDR3 spans 13 amino acids. Germline V gene lookup returns CDR1 SGHAT and CDR2 FQNNGV. The CDR3 nucleotides read TGTGCCAGCAGCGCCAACAACAGGGGGAAAGCTTTCTTT. Its protein product is CASSANNRGKAFF.

This clone was counted a few times. The chain combines TRBV6-5 with TRBJ2-1; 8 positions match TRBD1. This CDR3 has 13 amino acids. V shed 9 bases, J shed 6 bases, and the junction held 7 bases outside the gene matches. The germline CDR1 and CDR2 sequences are MNHEY and SVGAGI. CDR3 amino acids: CAREDRDFNEQFF. The CDR3 DNA reads as TGTGCCAGAGAGGACAGGGACTTCAATGAGCAGTTCTTC.

J is TRBJ2-7 and V is TRBV6-1; weak D call: TRBD1 (6 bases). The CDR3 totals 14 residues. The V end was cut by 8 bases, the J end by 2 bases, with 16 bases between. CDR1 and CDR2 (germline): MNHNS, SASEGT. CDR3 DNA sequence: TGTGCCAGCGGGGACAAAAGATATACCTACGAGCAGTACTTC. It codes for CASGDKRYTYEQYF.

The chain employs TRBV7-3 and TRBJ2-4; no clear D gene. V gave up 2 bases and J gave up 5 bases, with 7 bases separating them. The CDR3 spans 13 residues. Germline values: CDR1 SGHTA, CDR2 FQGTGA. CDR3 DNA: TGTGCCAGCAGCTTAGGTGGGGAAAACATTCAGTACTTC. The encoded protein is CASSLGGENIQYF.

The V and J genes are TRBV18 and TRBJ2-2; 7 bases are a match to TRBD2. The trim removed 2 bases at V and 5 bases at J, leaving 8 bases unmatched. The germline V gene encodes CDR1 KGHSH and CDR2 LQKENI. The CDR3 runs 16 residues. The CDR3 bases are TGTGCCAGCTCACCAATCGGGGGGAGCTCGACCGGGGAGCTGTTTTTT. Amino acids: CASSPIGGSSTGELFF.

V gene TRBV9 combines with J gene TRBJ2-1; D is undetermined. This CDR3 region has 15 residues. The V end lost 2 bases, the J end lost 0 bases, and 9 bases lay between the germline ends. Per the germline V gene, CDR1 is SGDLS and CDR2 is YYNGEE. CDR3 in amino acids: CASSVWAVSYNEQFF. CDR3 in DNA: TGTGCCAGCAGCGTGTGGGCCGTCTCCTACAATGAGCAGTTCTTC.

The chain joins TRBV4-3 to TRBJ2-7, with 7 bases matching TRBD1. Germline CDR1 LGHNA, CDR2 YSLEER. CDR3 length equals 14 residues. V was pared by 8 bases and J by 8 bases, with 15 bases of the junction left unmatched. The CDR3 sequence: CASPTGTALKKQYF. The CDR3 coding sequence is TGCGCCAGCCCAACCGGGACAGCGCTAAAGAAGCAGTACTTC.

This chain connects TRBV7-9 to TRBJ2-1, with D possibly TRBD2 on 6 matching bases. CDR1 is SEHNR and CDR2 is FQNEAQ in the germline V gene (reference sequence). V lost 5 bases and J lost 3, with 17 bases in between. The CDR3 runs to 16 residues. The CDR3 protein is CASSPTSGENYNEQFF. The CDR3 bases are TGTGCCAGCAGCCCCACTTCGGGGGAAAACTACAATGAGCAGTTCTTC.

The genes are TRBV28 and TRBJ2-5; TRBD2 agrees at 13 bases. The V gene's germline CDR1 is MDHEN and CDR2 SYDVKM. Unmatched junction bases numbered 17, after V lost 5 bases and J lost 5 bases. The CDR3 is 19 residues long. CDR3 coding DNA: TGTGCCAGCAGTCCCCCCCCAGCAACTAGCGGGAGGGCAGAGGAGACCCAGTACTTC. It is translated as CASSPPPATSGRAEETQYF. Full variable domain (missing parts from reference TRBV28 and TRBJ2-5): DVKVTQSSRYLVKRTGEKVFLECVQDMDHENMFWYRQDPGLGLRLIYFSYDVKMKEKGDIPEGYSVSREKKERFSLILESASTNQTSMYLCASSPPPATSGRAEETQYFGPGTRLLVL.

The chain uses TRBV7-8 and TRBJ2-7; 7 nucleotides line up with TRBD1. The CDR3 sequence is 14 residues long. Trimming took 6 bases from V and 3 from J; bases not matched to a gene: 8. Germline loops: CDR1 SGHVS, CDR2 FQNEAQ. CDR3 protein: CASSSTGAGYEQYF. CDR3 in DNA: TGTGCCAGCAGTTCAACAGGGGCGGGCTACGAGCAGTACTTC.

The chain couples TRBV27 to TRBJ1-1; TRBD1 matches 7 bases. The J segment lost 2 bases and the V segment lost 5 bases, leaving 8 bases of the junction unmatched. The germline V gene has CDR1 MNHEY and CDR2 SMNVEV (reference sequence). CDR3 length: 15 residues. CDR3 nucleotides: TGTGCCAGCAGTCCGACTGACAGGGAAAACACTGAAGCTTTCTTT. Amino acid sequence: CASSPTDRENTEAFF.

The J gene is TRBJ1-5, the V gene TRBV19; D may be TRBD1 (6 bases). V was clipped by 7 bases and J by 6 bases, with 16 bases between them. This CDR3 has 14 amino acids. Germline V lookup: CDR1 LNHDA, CDR2 SQIVND (reference sequence). CDR3 in DNA: TGTGCCAGTAAAGGGGGGGGTGAAAGTCAGCCCCAGCATTTT. Its protein product is CASKGGGESQPQHF.

The chain carries TRBV6-5 and TRBJ2-5; a possible D gene is TRBD1 (6 bases). CDR3 size: 15 residues. Germline assignment: CDR1 MNHEY and CDR2 SVGAGI. V gave up 7 bases and J gave up 2 bases, with 17 bases separating them. The chain's CDR3 is CASKDRISGQETQYF. CDR3 coding DNA: TGTGCCAGCAAAGACAGGATCTCGGGGCAAGAGACCCAGTACTTC.

The chain is built from TRBV9 and TRBJ1-5; TRBD1 is a possible D gene (5 bases). The CDR3 contains 14 residues. Germline-derived CDR1 and CDR2 are SGDLS and YYNGEE. The V end was cut by 4 bases, the J end by 1 base, with 9 bases between. In DNA form, the CDR3 reads TGTGCCAGCAGCCCCGGGGGGAGCAATCAGCCCCAGCATTTT. It encodes CASSPGGSNQPQHF.

Relative to its sample, this clone is large. This chain connects TRBV6-5 to TRBJ1-4, with D perhaps TRBD1 (6 bases). The ends were cut back, 2 bases at V and 6 bases at J, with 10 bases in the middle. CDR1 is MNHEY, CDR2 SVGAGI, per germline. CDR3 length equals 14 residues. CDR3 sequence (DNA): TGTGCCAGCAGTTACAAGGACAGTCATGAAAAACTGTTTTTT. Translation gives CASSYKDSHEKLFF.

The rearrangement joins TRBV4-2 to TRBJ1-4, with D possibly matching TRBD1 (6 bases). Trimming took 0 bases from V and 7 from J, leaving 15 bases between them. The CDR3 loop spans 16 amino acids. Germline lookup yields CDR1 LGHNA and CDR2 YNFKEQ. CDR3 in amino acids: CASSQDRAGDFEKLFF. CDR3 in DNA: TGTGCCAGCAGCCAAGATCGTGCAGGGGACTTTGAAAAACTGTTTTTT.

This clone was recorded only once. The V call is TRBV30, the J call TRBJ1-2; 7 bases are shared with TRBD1. Germline CDR1 reads GTSNPN; CDR2 reads SVGIG (reference sequence). Germline trimming cut 3 bases from V and 4 bases from J; bases unmatched to any gene: 8. This CDR3 spans 14 amino acids. The CDR3, as DNA: TGTGCCTGGAGGGGAGAGGGGGCGGGCTATGGCTACACCTTC. Translation: CAWRGEGAGYGYTF.

The chain uses TRBV7-9 and TRBJ2-3, with 8 bases matching TRBD2. J lost 2 bases, V lost 4 bases, and 8 bases had no gene match. Germline V CDR1 and CDR2: SEHNR, FQNEAQ (reference sequence). The length of the CDR3 is 16 residues. The DNA for the CDR3 is TGTGCCAGCAGCTCCCAGCGGGAGCCCAACACAGATACGCAGTATTTT. Translation gives CASSSQREPNTDTQYF.

The chain joins TRBV6-6 to TRBJ2-7, with D perhaps given as TRBD1 or TRBD2 (5 bases each). The CDR3 length is 14 residues. Germline values: CDR1 MNHNY, CDR2 SVGAGI (reference sequence). Trimming took 2 bases from V and 1 from J, leaving 9 bases between them. CDR3 loop: CASSYPGASYEQYF. The CDR3 coding sequence is TGTGCCAGCAGTTACCCCGGGGCATCCTACGAGCAGTACTTC.

The chain employs TRBV2 and TRBJ2-7; unclear D gene. Germline V gene data show CDR1 as SNHLY and CDR2 as FYNNEI. V lost 1 base, J lost 4 bases, and 8 bases lay in between. This CDR3 spans 13 amino acids. The CDR3 DNA follows: TGTGCCAGCAGTGAAGGAGCATCGTACGAGCAGTACTTC. It encodes CASSEGASYEQYF.

CDR3 protein: CSVARGDGYTF. Written as DNA, the CDR3 is TGCAGCGTTGCGCGGGGGGATGGCTACACCTTC. The chain couples TRBV29-1 to TRBJ1-2; weak D call: TRBD1 (5 bases). The CDR3 runs 11 residues. Trimming took 4 bases from V and 6 from J, leaving 9 bases between them. The germline gives CDR1 SQVTM, CDR2 ANQGSEA.

The chain joins TRBV7-9 to TRBJ2-1, with 7 bases identical to TRBD2. Germline loops: CDR1 SEHNR, CDR2 FQNEAQ (reference sequence). The J segment lost 3 bases and the V segment lost 5 bases, leaving 10 bases of the junction unmatched. The CDR3 contains 16 residues. CDR3 nucleotides: TGTGCCAGCAGCCCCCGATACGCGGGAGACTACAATGAGCAGTTCTTC. It is translated as CASSPRYAGDYNEQFF.

This clone is deemed medium-sized. One end of the junction does not line up with germline, which may come from a read error. V gene TRBV7-3 combines with J gene TRBJ1-2; D may be TRBD1 (6 bases). Germline CDR1 reads SGHTA; CDR2 reads FQGTGA. This CDR3 has 11 residues. Here the CDR3 reads CASSPGTRNPF. In nucleotides, the CDR3 is TGTGCCAGCAGCCCCGGGACAAGGAACCCCTTC. The complete variable domain, with remaining parts taken from reference TRBV7-3 and TRBJ1-2, reads GAGVSQTPSNKVTEKGKYVELRCDPISGHTALYWYRQSLGQGPEFLIYFQGTGAADDSGLPNDRFFAVRPEGSVSTLKIQRTERGDSAVYLCASSPGTRNPFGSGTRLTVV.

The V gene is TRBV10-2, the J gene TRBJ2-7; D call uncertain. This CDR3 region has 14 residues. The V and J ends lost 7 bases and 0 bases respectively, with 13 bases between them. Per the germline V gene, CDR1 is WSHSY and CDR2 is SAAADI. The CDR3 loop is CASTVPAYSYEQYF. DNA of the CDR3: TGCGCCAGCACGGTACCCGCCTACTCCTACGAGCAGTACTTC.

The chain carries TRBV6-6 and TRBJ1-4; D gene unclear. V was trimmed by 0 bases and J by 4 bases, leaving 6 bases between them. The CDR3 is 14 amino acids. Germline V CDR1 and CDR2: MNHNY, SVGAGI (reference sequence). The CDR3 loop reads CASSYSGFNEKLFF. The CDR3 DNA follows: TGTGCCAGCAGTTACTCAGGTTTTAATGAAAAACTGTTTTTT.

This clone showed up just a few times. The CDR3 reads CASSTGTGYEQYF. CDR3 nucleotide sequence: TGTGCCAGCAGCACCGGGACAGGCTACGAGCAGTACTTC. This sequence joins TRBV6-5 and TRBJ2-7; 8 nucleotides agree with TRBD1. The CDR3 is made up of 13 amino acids. Losses at the gene ends were 6 bases for V and 3 bases for J; bases not matched to a gene: 4. Germline V gives CDR1 MNHEY, CDR2 SVGAGI.